These T cell receptor beta chains were read from a single sample in a study of human T cells and chemical hapten exposure. MiXCR, applied by TCRdb to the RACE reads, yields one record per CDR3 protein. Of a few hundred thousand distinct CDR3 sequences listed, roughly 8.9% are singletons. Sequenced here: whole blood, sampled in connection with sensitization to the hapten diphenylcyclopropenone (DPC). The receptors come from a woman aged 40 to 50 with alopecia areata. Some clones in this sample may be carry-over from other donors' samples. The CDR3 runs from the conserved cysteine through the conserved F or W. The D gene is left open where the match is weak. Rows may omit the clone size; those that give it use once, few, many or a size class.

J | length | size | V | D | DNA | CDR3
TRBJ1-5 | 13 | many | TRBV5-6 | - | TGTGCCAGCAGCTTAAATACAGGGCAGCCCCAGCATTTT | CASSLNTGQPQHF
TRBJ1-1 | 15 | many | TRBV11-2 | - | TGTGCCAGCAGCTTAGAACCAGGATCAAACACTGAAGCTTTCTTT | CASSLEPGSNTEAFF
TRBJ1-1 | 13 | many | TRBV7-2 | - | TGTGCCAGCAGCTTAGCCTTGCACACTGAAGCTTTCTTT | CASSLALHTEAFF
TRBJ1-5 | 14 | - | TRBV18 | - | TGTGCCAGCTCATCCGACAGAAACTATCAGCCCCAGCATTTT | CASSSDRNYQPQHF
TRBJ1-4 | 14 | - | TRBV7-2 | TRBD1 | TGTGCCAGCAGCTTCCGGACAGGGGGACGGGAACTGTTTTTT | CASSFRTGGRELFF
TRBJ2-3 | 16 | - | TRBV9 | TRBD2 | TGTGCCAGCAGCGTCCCCGTGGCGGGAGATCGGGATACGCAGTATTTT | CASSVPVAGDRDTQYF
TRBJ2-3 | 13 | many | TRBV20-1 | - | TGCAGTGCCCCAGAAGTATTCACAGATACGCAGTATTTT | CSAPEVFTDTQYF
TRBJ1-2 | 16 | few | TRBV11-2 | - | TGTGCCAGCAGCTCAGTCAGGACCTTTCTTAACTATGGCTACACCTTC | CASSSVRTFLNYGYTF
TRBJ2-1 | 14 | many | TRBV24-1 | - | TGTGCCACCAGTGATTCGCGGGCGTATAATGAGCAGTTCTTC | CATSDSRAYNEQFF
TRBJ2-1 | 15 | few | TRBV7-2 | TRBD1 | TGTGCCAGCAGCTCAATGACAGGGCCCTACAATGAGCAGTTCTTC | CASSSMTGPYNEQFF
TRBJ1-2 | 15 | few | TRBV5-1 | - | TGCGCCAGCAGCCCCTCCTCGACGAGGGGCCAAGGCTACACCTTC | CASSPSSTRGQGYTF
TRBJ1-1 | 17 | - | TRBV3-1 | TRBD1 | TGTGCCAGCAGCCAAGATCCCCCCGGGACAGGGAGGTCTGAAGCTTTCTTT | CASSQDPPGTGRSEAFF
TRBJ1-1 | 14 | few | TRBV7-2 | - | TGTGCCAGCAGCTTAACCCGGATGAACACTGAAGCTTTCTTT | CASSLTRMNTEAFF
TRBJ2-7 | 15 | few | TRBV28 | TRBD2 | TGTGCCAGCAAGGTGCGTCGCGGGAGCTCCTACGAGCAGTACTTC | CASKVRRGSSYEQYF
TRBJ2-1 | 16 | many | TRBV24-1 | TRBD2 | TGTGCCACCAGTGATTCAGATAGCGGGATTTACAATGAGCAGTTCTTC | CATSDSDSGIYNEQFF
TRBJ2-7 | 14 | few | TRBV7-2 | - | TGTGCCAGCAGCTTAGATGCGAAGCGCTACGAGCAGTACTTC | CASSLDAKRYEQYF
TRBJ1-2 | 19 | - | TRBV7-2 | TRBD1 | TGTGCCAGCAGCCCCGGGCACAGACTGACAGGGGGCGCTAACTATGGCTACACCTTC | CASSPGHRLTGGANYGYTF
TRBJ1-5 | 14 | few | TRBV27 | - | TGTGCCAGCAGCCTCAAGACGGGGCTCCAGCCCCAGCATTTT | CASSLKTGLQPQHF
TRBJ1-5 | 13 | few | TRBV27 | - | TGTGCCAGCAGCCTACTATACAATCAGCCCCAGCATTTT | CASSLLYNQPQHF
TRBJ1-5 | 15 | - | TRBV28 | - | TGTGCCAGCATAACCCCTGGTAATAGCAATCAGCCCCAGCATTTT | CASITPGNSNQPQHF
TRBJ2-5 | 12 | few | TRBV20-1 | - | TGCAGTGCTCGACTAGGCCAAGAGACCCAGTACTTC | CSARLGQETQYF
TRBJ2-3 | 14 | many | TRBV10-3 | - | TGTGCCGCGTCCAGGCCCCTCCGCACAGATACGCAGTATTTT | CAASRPLRTDTQYF
TRBJ2-1 | 12 | - | TRBV6-6 | TRBD2 | TGTGCCAGCACTGAGACTAGCTATGAGCAGTTCTTC | CASTETSYEQFF
TRBJ2-3 | 14 | - | TRBV7-2 | - | TGTGCCAGCAGCGCCGTTATTAGCACAGATACGCAGTATTTT | CASSAVISTDTQYF
TRBJ2-3 | 14 | - | TRBV5-5 | TRBD1 | TGTGCCAGCAGCCTGACAGGGATACCAGATACGCAGTATTTT | CASSLTGIPDTQYF
TRBJ2-1 | 12 | many | TRBV3-1 | - | TGTGCCAGCAGCCCGAATTACTATGAGCAGTTCTTC | CASSPNYYEQFF
TRBJ2-5 | 14 | few | TRBV7-9 | TRBD1 | TGTGCCAGCAGTTACGGACAGGGTGGAGAGACCCAGTACTTC | CASSYGQGGETQYF
TRBJ2-3 | 14 | few | TRBV10-3 | - | TGTGCCATCAGGGACAGCCTAAACACAGATACGCAGTATTTT | CAIRDSLNTDTQYF
TRBJ2-2 | 13 | many | TRBV2 | - | TGTGCCAGCAGTGCGGGGAACACCGGGGAGCTGTTTTTT | CASSAGNTGELFF
TRBJ1-6 | 17 | - | TRBV5-1 | - | TGCGCCAGCAGCTTGGTATCTGGCTCTGGCTATAATTCACCCCTCCACTTT | CASSLVSGSGYNSPLHF
TRBJ2-1 | 13 | few | TRBV20-1 | TRBD1 | TGCAGTACCGCCCCACAGGGGAAGAATGAGCAGTTCTTC | CSTAPQGKNEQFF
TRBJ1-2 | 13 | many | TRBV29-1 | TRBD1 | TGCAGCGTTGACCAGACAGGGAAAAGCGGCTACACCTTC | CSVDQTGKSGYTF
TRBJ1-1 | 13 | few | TRBV7-9 | - | TGTGCCAGCAACGGGATGGCTGCGTCTGAAGCTTTCTTT | CASNGMAASEAFF